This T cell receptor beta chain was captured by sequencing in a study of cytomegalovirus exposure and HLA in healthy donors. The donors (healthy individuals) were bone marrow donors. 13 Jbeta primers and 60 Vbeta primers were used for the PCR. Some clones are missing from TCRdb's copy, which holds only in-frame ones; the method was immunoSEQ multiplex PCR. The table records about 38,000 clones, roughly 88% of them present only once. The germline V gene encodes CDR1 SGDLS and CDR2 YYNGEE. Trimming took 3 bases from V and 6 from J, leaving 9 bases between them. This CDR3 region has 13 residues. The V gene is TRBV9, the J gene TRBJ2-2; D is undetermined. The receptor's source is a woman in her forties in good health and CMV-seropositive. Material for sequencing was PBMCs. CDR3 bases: TGTGCCAGCAGCGATGTATTATCCGGGGAGCTGTTTTTT. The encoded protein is CASSDVLSGELFF.